This entry features one TCR beta chain sequence. The source of the sample is a study of technical replicates of blood from a handful of donors. Produced via immunoSEQ multiplex PCR; TCRdb's table is partial and in-frame only. The repertoire holds almost 90,000 clones, with 94% as singletons. The TCR comes from a human donor in good health. Sequencing used T cells isolated from PBMCs.

The CDR3 here is CASSTSGVDFRTDTQYF. Here the CDR3 DNA reads TGTGCCAGCAGTACTAGCGGGGTAGATTTCAGGACAGATACGCAGTATTTT. The chain combines TRBV5-4 with TRBJ2-3; the match to TRBD2 covers 10 bases. CDR1 is SGHNT and CDR2 is YYREEE in the germline V gene (reference sequence). The CDR3 contains 17 residues. V shed 5 bases and J 3 bases; nucleotides not matched to a gene: 12.